Each of the 3 T cell receptor beta chains below was sequenced from the same sample in a study of blood T cells in healthy people across ages. A sample-barcoded 5' primer and a J-beta primer mix were used in a second PCR of roughly 7 to 11 cycles. TCRdb called the 5' RACE reads again in MiXCR, with one record for every CDR3 protein. The sample has about 830,000 distinct CDR3 sequences, roughly 60% seen once. Sequenced sample: blood. These receptors all stem from a man aged 30-40 years in good health.

The chain couples TRBV29-1 to TRBJ2-3; unclear D gene. The CDR3 covers 14 residues. V was shortened by 7 bases and J by 4 bases, with 18 bases between the two germline ends. Germline V gene lookup returns CDR1 SQVTM and CDR2 ANQGSEA. CDR3 coding DNA: TGCAGCGCCTCGCTCGTGATGGGGTCAGATACGCAGTATTTT. It is translated as CSASLVMGSDTQYF.

V is TRBV3-1 and J is TRBJ1-2, with 9 bases matching TRBD1. Germline values: CDR1 LGHDT, CDR2 YNNKEL (reference sequence). This CDR3 is built from 15 residues. V was pared by 1 base and J by 8 bases, with 8 bases of the junction left unmatched. DNA for the CDR3: TGTGCCAGCAGCCAAGTCGGGACAGGGAGAGGAGGCTACACCTTC. This sequence encodes CASSQVGTGRGGYTF.

V gene TRBV4-2 combines with J gene TRBJ2-5; 10 bases are a match to TRBD2. The DNA end is a closer match to TRBJ2-7, so the J assignment may be wrong. This CDR3 is 16 amino acids long. Germline V lookup: CDR1 LGHNA, CDR2 YNFKEQ. In DNA, the CDR3 is TGTGCCAGCAGCCAAGATGTTGGCGGACTAGCGGCCGAGCAGTACTTC. It encodes CASSQDVGGLAAEQYF.